This TCR beta chain stems from a study of T cells after yellow fever vaccination. The overall study: Preparation of the low-cell-number fractions used SMART-Seq v4 Ultra Low Input.

5'RACE template switching added a universal primer site and UMIs to TCR cDNA. TCRdb independently ran MiXCR on the 5' RACE reads; one entry per CDR3 protein. The sample has 320,000 or so distinct CDR3 sequences, less than 9.5% seen once; the top ten hold 15% to 20%. The germline V gene encodes CDR1 MDHEN and CDR2 SYDVKM. Trimming cost V 5 bases and J 3 bases, with 18 bases left between them. The CDR3 covers 16 residues. Broader study findings: Weaker, the secondary response had a peak occurring faster, on day 5 versus 15.

This clonotype was picked up many times. The antigen is unknown. This sequence joins TRBV28 and TRBJ2-3; D might be TRBD2 (5 bases). This receptor was identified in a man younger than 35 who received the YFV17D yellow fever vaccine. The sample consisted of PBMCs, taken about 41 days after the first yellow fever vaccination. The CDR3 bases are TGTGCCAGCAGTGGAGCCTTAACGGGATGGACAGATACGCAGTATTTT. Residues: CASSGALTGWTDTQYF.